This T cell receptor (beta chain) was obtained from a study of T-cell reconstitution after alpha-beta-depleted transplantation in children (dated by TCRdb to the mid-2010s). For context, the study as a whole: The study quantitatively tracked T-cell immune reconstitution after TCRalphabeta/CD19-depleted allogeneic hematopoietic cell transplantation in children using TCR repertoire profiling.

The library was produced with PCR. For sequencing, an Illumina HiSeq 2500 was employed. To normalize quantification of the TCRbeta repertoire, the TCR libraries were built with molecular barcoding that relied on unique molecular identifiers. Clones were called with MiXCR by TCRdb after fastp trimmed the public reads at Q25, and only in-frame beta chains were retained. A single entry per CDR3 protein holds the most common genes and DNA from its merged rows. For this sample the table gives around 530,000 distinct CDR3 sequences, of which 32% were detected only once. 2% to 2.5% of the sample lies in the top ten. CDR1 and CDR2, per the germline V gene, are MGHDK and SYGVNS. V is pruned by 8 bases and J by 4 bases, leaving 13 bases of the junction without a gene match. The cysteine opens and the phenylalanine closes a CDR3 of 16 amino acids. The CDR3 DNA has 48 bases and is translated from base 1. The table lists this clonotype with a few counts. The antigen it recognizes is unknown. Base quality data are lacking; no much larger clone is found one base away.

This TCR came from a human donor who donated a stem cell graft to a child with aplastic anemia. The chain is encoded by TRBV25-1 joined to TRBJ2-2; TRBD2 lines up with 7 middle nucleotides. The sequences come from PBMCs from the stem cell graft donor, collected from the stem cell graft. DNA sequence: TGTGCCAGCGGTCGGGGAGGGGCACCCTTCACCGGGGAGCTGTTTTTT. The translation is CASGRGGAPFTGELFF. The entire variable domain, with the stretches around the CDR3 drawn from the reference TRBV25-1 and TRBJ2-2 proteins, is EADIYQTPRYLVIGTGKKITLECSQTMGHDKMYWYQQDPGMELHLIHYSYGVNSTEKGDLSSESTVSRIRTEHFPLTLESARPSHTSQYLCASGRGGAPFTGELFFGEGSRLTVL.